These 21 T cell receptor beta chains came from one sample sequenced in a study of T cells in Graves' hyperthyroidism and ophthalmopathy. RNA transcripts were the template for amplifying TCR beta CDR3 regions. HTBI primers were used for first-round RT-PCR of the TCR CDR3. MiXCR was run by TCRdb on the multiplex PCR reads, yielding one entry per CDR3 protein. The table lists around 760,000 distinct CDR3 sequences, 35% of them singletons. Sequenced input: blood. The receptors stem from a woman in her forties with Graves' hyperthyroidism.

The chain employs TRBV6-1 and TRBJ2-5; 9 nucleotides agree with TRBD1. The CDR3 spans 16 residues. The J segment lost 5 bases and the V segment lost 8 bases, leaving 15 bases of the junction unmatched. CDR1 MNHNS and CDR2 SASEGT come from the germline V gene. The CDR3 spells CASERQDRGRQETQYF. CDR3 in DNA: TGTGCCAGCGAGAGACAGGACAGGGGTCGTCAGGAGACCCAGTACTTC.

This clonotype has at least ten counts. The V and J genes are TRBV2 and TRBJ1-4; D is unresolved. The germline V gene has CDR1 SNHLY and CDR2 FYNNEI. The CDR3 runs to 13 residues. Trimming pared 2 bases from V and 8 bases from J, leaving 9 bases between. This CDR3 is CASSERRLEKLFF. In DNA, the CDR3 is TGTGCCAGCAGTGAAAGGCGGCTAGAAAAACTGTTTTTT.

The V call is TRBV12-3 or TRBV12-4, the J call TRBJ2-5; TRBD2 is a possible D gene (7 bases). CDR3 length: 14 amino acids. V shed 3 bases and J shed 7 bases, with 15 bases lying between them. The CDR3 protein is CASSFKGGFATQYF. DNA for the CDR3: TGTGCCAGCAGTTTTAAGGGGGGGTTCGCGACCCAGTACTTC.

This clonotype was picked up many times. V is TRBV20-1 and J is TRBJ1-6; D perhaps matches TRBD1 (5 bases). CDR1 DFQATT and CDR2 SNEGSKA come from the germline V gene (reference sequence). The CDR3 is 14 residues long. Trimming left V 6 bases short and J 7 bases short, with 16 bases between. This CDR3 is CSAARASKNSPLHF. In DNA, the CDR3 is TGCAGTGCCGCCAGGGCCTCAAAGAATTCACCCCTCCACTTT.

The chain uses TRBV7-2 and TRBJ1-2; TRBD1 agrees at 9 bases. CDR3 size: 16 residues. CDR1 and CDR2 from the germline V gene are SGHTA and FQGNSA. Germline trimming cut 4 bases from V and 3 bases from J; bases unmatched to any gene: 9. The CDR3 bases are TGTGCCAGCAGCTCGTCCCCGGGACAGGGCTACTATGGCTACACCTTC. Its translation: CASSSSPGQGYYGYTF.

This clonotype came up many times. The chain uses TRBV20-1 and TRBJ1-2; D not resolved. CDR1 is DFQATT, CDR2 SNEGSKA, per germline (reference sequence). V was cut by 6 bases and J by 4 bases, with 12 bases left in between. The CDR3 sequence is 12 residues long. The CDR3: CSARQPTYGYTF. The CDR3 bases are TGCAGTGCCAGGCAGCCGACCTATGGCTACACCTTC.

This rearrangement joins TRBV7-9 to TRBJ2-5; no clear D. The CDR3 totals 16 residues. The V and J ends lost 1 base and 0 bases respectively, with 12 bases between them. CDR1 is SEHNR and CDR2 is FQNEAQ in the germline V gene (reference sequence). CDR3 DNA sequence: TGTGCCAGCAGCTTAGGGGCCGGCAGCAACCAAGAGACCCAGTACTTC. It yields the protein CASSLGAGSNQETQYF.

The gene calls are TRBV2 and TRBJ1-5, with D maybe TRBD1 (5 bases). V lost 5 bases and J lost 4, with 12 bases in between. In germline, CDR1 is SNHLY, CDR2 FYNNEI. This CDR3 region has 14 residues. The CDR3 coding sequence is TGTGCCAGCAGTTTTGGGGAGGGGAATCAGCCCCAGCATTTT. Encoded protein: CASSFGEGNQPQHF.

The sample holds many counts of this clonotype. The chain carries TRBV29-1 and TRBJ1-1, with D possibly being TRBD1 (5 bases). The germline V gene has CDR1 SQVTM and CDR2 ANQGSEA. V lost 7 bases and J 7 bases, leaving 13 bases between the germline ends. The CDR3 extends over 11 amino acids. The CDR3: CSASDTYEAFF. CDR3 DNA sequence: TGCAGCGCCTCGGACACGTATGAAGCTTTCTTT.

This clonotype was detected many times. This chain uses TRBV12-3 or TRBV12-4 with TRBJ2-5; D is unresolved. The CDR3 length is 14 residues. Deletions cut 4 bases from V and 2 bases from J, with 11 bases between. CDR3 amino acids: CASSSVTVQETQYF. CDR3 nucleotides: TGTGCCAGCAGTTCCGTAACCGTTCAAGAGACCCAGTACTTC.

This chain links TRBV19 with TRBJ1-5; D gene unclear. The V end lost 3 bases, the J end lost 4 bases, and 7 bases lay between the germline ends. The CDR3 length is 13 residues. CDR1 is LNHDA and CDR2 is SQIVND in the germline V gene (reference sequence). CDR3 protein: CASSMLMNQPQHF. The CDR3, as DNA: TGTGCCAGTAGTATGCTCATGAATCAGCCCCAGCATTTT.

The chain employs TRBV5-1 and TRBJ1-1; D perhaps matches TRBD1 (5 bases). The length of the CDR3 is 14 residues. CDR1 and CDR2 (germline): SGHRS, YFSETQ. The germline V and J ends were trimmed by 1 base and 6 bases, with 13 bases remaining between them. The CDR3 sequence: CASSLTGTPAEAFF. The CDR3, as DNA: TGCGCCAGCAGCTTGACCGGGACGCCGGCTGAAGCTTTCTTT.

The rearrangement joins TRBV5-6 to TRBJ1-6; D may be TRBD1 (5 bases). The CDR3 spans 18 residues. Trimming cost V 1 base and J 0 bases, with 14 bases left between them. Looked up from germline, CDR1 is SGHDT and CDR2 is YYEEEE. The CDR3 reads CASSLRWDESSYNSPLHF. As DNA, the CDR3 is TGTGCCAGCAGCTTGCGGTGGGACGAGAGCTCCTATAATTCACCCCTCCACTTT.

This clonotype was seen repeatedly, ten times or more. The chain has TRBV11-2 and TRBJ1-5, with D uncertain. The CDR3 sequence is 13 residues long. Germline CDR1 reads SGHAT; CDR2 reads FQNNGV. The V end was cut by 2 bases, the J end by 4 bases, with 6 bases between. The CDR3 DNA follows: TGTGCCAGCAGCTTAAGTCGGAATCAGCCCCAGCATTTT. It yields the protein CASSLSRNQPQHF.

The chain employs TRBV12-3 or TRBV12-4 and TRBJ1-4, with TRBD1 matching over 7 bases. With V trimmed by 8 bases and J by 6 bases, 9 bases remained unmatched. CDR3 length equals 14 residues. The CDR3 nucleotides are TGTGCCAGCGGGTCGGGGGACAGCGATGAAAAACTGTTTTTT. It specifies CASGSGDSDEKLFF.

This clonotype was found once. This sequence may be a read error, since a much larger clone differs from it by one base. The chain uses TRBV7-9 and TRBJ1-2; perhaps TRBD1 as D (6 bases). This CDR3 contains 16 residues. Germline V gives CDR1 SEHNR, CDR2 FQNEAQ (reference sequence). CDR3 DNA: TGTGCCAGCAGCTTTCGTTGGGGGGCGTTATACTATCGCTACACCTTC. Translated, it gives CASSFRWGALYYRYTF.

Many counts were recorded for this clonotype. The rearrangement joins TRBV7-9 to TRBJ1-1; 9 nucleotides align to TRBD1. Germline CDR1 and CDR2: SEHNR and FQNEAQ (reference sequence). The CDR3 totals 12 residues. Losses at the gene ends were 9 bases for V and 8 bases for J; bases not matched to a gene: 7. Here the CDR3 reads CASSLDRGEAFF. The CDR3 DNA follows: TGTGCCAGTAGTCTTGACAGGGGGGAAGCTTTCTTT.

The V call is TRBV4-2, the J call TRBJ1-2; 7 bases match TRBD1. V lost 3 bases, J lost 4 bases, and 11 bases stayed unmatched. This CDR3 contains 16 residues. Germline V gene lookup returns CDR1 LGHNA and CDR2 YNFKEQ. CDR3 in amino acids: CASSQAGRGLIYGYTF. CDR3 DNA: TGTGCCAGCAGCCAGGCTGGAAGGGGGCTCATCTATGGCTACACCTTC.

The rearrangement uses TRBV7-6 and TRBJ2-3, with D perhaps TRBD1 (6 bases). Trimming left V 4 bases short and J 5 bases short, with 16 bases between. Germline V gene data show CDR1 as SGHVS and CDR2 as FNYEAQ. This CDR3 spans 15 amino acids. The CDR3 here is CASSSPRDKGDTQYF. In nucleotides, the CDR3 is TGTGCCAGCAGCTCACCTAGGGACAAAGGAGATACGCAGTATTTT.

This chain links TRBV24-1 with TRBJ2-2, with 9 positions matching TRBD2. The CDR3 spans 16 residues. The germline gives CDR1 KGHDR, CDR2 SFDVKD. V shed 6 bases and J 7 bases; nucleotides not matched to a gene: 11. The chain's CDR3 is CATSYSAGGLIGELFF. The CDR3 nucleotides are TGTGCCACCAGTTACTCGGCGGGAGGGCTCATCGGGGAGCTGTTTTTT.

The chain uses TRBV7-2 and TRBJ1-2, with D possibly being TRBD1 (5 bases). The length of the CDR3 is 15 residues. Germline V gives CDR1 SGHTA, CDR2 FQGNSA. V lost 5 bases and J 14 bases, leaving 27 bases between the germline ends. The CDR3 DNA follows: TGTGCCAGCAGCCGAACAAGCTTACGTACAGGAGAATGTACCTTC. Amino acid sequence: CASSRTSLRTGECTF.